A single sample is the source of the 26 T cell receptor beta chains below, sequenced in a study of neoadjuvant anti-PD-1 for oral cavity cancer. Libraries were prepared by immunoSEQ multiplex PCR; TCRdb keeps only in-frame clonotypes and omits some of them. Here the sample spans approximately 37,000 clones, roughly 89% being singletons. Sequences were derived from PBMCs, sampled before nivolumab (anti-PD-1) treatment. Every receptor here comes from a person aged 40 to 85 with oral cavity squamous cell carcinoma.

The V call is TRBV2, the J call TRBJ2-3; D call uncertain. The length of the CDR3 is 12 residues. Germline CDR1 SNHLY, CDR2 FYNNEI. V was trimmed by 6 bases and J by 6 bases, leaving 10 bases between them. CDR3 in amino acids: CASRLLGDTQYF. As DNA, the CDR3 is TGTGCCAGCAGGTTGTTGGGGGATACGCAGTATTTT.

The chain combines TRBV7-9 with TRBJ1-1; the match to TRBD1 covers 7 bases. V dropped 5 bases and J dropped 4; count of bases not matched to a gene: 7. The CDR3 totals 14 residues. The germline gives CDR1 SEHNR, CDR2 FQNEAQ (reference sequence). CDR3 DNA: TGTGCCAGCAGCCGACAGGGAATGGGCACTGAAGCTTTCTTT. Translated, it gives CASSRQGMGTEAFF.

The rearrangement uses TRBV9 and TRBJ2-1, with TRBD2 identical over 9 bases. The V and J ends lost 1 base and 9 bases, in that order; junction bases with no gene match: 5. The CDR3 sequence is 14 residues long. Germline V gene data show CDR1 as SGDLS and CDR2 as YYNGEE. As DNA, the CDR3 is TGTGCCAGCAGCGTATTGGCGGGGGGGATTGAGCAGTTCTTC. Its protein product is CASSVLAGGIEQFF.

The chain recombines TRBV29-1 with TRBJ1-3; D may be TRBD1 (6 bases). The ends were cut back, 2 bases at V and 0 bases at J, with 8 bases in the middle. Germline-derived CDR1 and CDR2 are SQVTM and ANQGSEA. The CDR3 is 14 amino acids. CDR3 region: CSVETRGSGNTIYF. CDR3 in DNA: TGCAGCGTTGAAACCAGGGGCTCTGGAAACACCATATATTTT.

The chain recombines TRBV4-3 with TRBJ1-6; D is undetermined. Looked up from germline, CDR1 is LGHNA and CDR2 is YSLEER. CDR3 size: 17 residues. The V end lost 0 bases, the J end lost 0 bases, and 9 bases lay between the germline ends. The CDR3 coding sequence is TGCGCCAGCAGCCAAGACCATTTCGGCTCCTATAATTCACCCCTCCACTTT. This sequence encodes CASSQDHFGSYNSPLHF.

The chain combines TRBV18 with TRBJ2-7, with a weak D call TRBD2 (6 bases). The ends were cut back, 3 bases at V and 6 bases at J, with 15 bases in the middle. The CDR3 runs to 14 residues. Germline V gene lookup returns CDR1 KGHSH and CDR2 LQKENI. The CDR3, as DNA: TGTGCCAGCTCACCCCCGGACTATTTCGGCGAGCAGTACTTC. It translates to CASSPPDYFGEQYF.

Here the CDR3 reads CASSADRVSNEQFF. The CDR3 region has the DNA TGTGCCAGCAGCGCCGACAGGGTATCCAATGAGCAGTTCTTC. The gene calls are TRBV11-3 and TRBJ2-1; 7 bases map to TRBD1. This CDR3 region has 14 residues. Trimming removed 5 bases from V and 6 bases from J; junction bases left unmatched: 7. CDR1 SGHNT and CDR2 YENEEA come from the germline V gene.

This chain connects TRBV9 to TRBJ1-5, with D possibly being TRBD1 (5 bases). Between the trimmed V and J ends, which lost 3 bases and 0 bases, there was a span of 10 bases. Germline CDR1 is SGDLS and CDR2 is YYNGEE. The CDR3 loop spans 15 amino acids. The DNA for the CDR3 is TGTGCCAGCAGCGCGGGGGTAACTAGCAATCAGCCCCAGCATTTT. Protein sequence: CASSAGVTSNQPQHF.

The CDR3 DNA follows: TGCGCCAGCAGCCCCAGGGAGGGCACTGAAGCTTTCTTT. It yields the protein CASSPREGTEAFF. The chain uses TRBV4-1 and TRBJ1-1; perhaps TRBD1 as D (5 bases). V lost 4 bases and J 4 bases, leaving 10 bases between the germline ends. The CDR3 consists of 13 residues. Germline-derived CDR1 and CDR2 are MGHRA and YSYEKL.

V is TRBV15 and J is TRBJ1-4, with D unclear. This CDR3 comprises 16 residues. V was pared by 1 base and J by 5 bases, with 14 bases between. Germline V gives CDR1 LNHNV, CDR2 YYDKDF (reference sequence). The CDR3 loop is CATSRARSQDNEKLFF. Here the CDR3 DNA reads TGTGCCACCAGCAGAGCTAGAAGCCAGGACAATGAAAAACTGTTTTTT.

The table lists this clone with a count of one. V is TRBV6-5 and J is TRBJ2-2, with TRBD2 as a possible D gene (6 bases). Trimming took off 6 bases at V and 0 bases at J, with 8 bases between the two ends. The CDR3 sequence is 14 residues long. Germline CDR1 reads MNHEY; CDR2 reads SVGAGI. CDR3 DNA: TGTGCCAGCAGCCGGGACTCGAACACCGGGGAGCTGTTTTTT. This encodes CASSRDSNTGELFF.

This rearrangement joins TRBV4-3 to TRBJ1-1, with no clear D. Germline CDR1 reads LGHNA; CDR2 reads YSLEER. CDR3 length: 15 residues. V was trimmed by 1 base and J by 2 bases, leaving 11 bases between them. CDR3 DNA sequence: TGCGCCAGCAGCCAAGGAGGCCAGCAAAACACTGAAGCTTTCTTT. Encoded protein: CASSQGGQQNTEAFF.

The chain couples TRBV6-5 to TRBJ1-4; possibly TRBD1 for D (5 bases). CDR3 length equals 16 residues. In germline, CDR1 is MNHEY, CDR2 SVGAGI. Between the trimmed V and J ends, which lost 2 bases and 4 bases, there was a span of 14 bases. The CDR3 protein is CASSYTRGRGNEKLFF. The CDR3 DNA is TGTGCCAGCAGTTACACGCGGGGAAGGGGTAATGAAAAACTGTTTTTT.

The chain joins TRBV2 to TRBJ1-6; D is perhaps TRBD1 (6 bases). Germline V lookup: CDR1 SNHLY, CDR2 FYNNEI. The CDR3 is 15 amino acids. Trimming pared 6 bases from V and 6 bases from J, leaving 15 bases between. The CDR3 is CASSYRDNSNSPLHF. As DNA, the CDR3 is TGTGCCAGCAGCTACAGGGACAACAGTAATTCACCCCTCCACTTT.

The V call is TRBV9, the J call TRBJ2-1; 7 bases match TRBD2. Germline V gives CDR1 SGDLS, CDR2 YYNGEE. The length of the CDR3 is 15 residues. Trimming cost V 5 bases and J 4 bases; bases outside gene matches: 9. The CDR3 reads CASRSGAGGYNEQFF. The CDR3 region has the DNA TGTGCCAGCAGAAGCGGGGCTGGGGGGTACAATGAGCAGTTCTTC.

The rearrangement joins TRBV5-4 to TRBJ2-3; 7 nucleotides agree with TRBD2. The CDR3 consists of 16 residues. Trimming at V came to 1 base and at J to 2 bases, leaving 7 bases not matched to a gene. Germline V CDR1 and CDR2: SGHNT, YYREEE (reference sequence). The CDR3 coding sequence is TGTGCCAGCAGCTTGAAGCGGGAAATTTCCACAGATACGCAGTATTTT. Residues: CASSLKREISTDTQYF.

This chain links TRBV6-5 with TRBJ2-3, with a tentative D call TRBD1 (6 bases). V shed 2 bases and J shed 10 bases, with 13 bases lying between them. Germline V CDR1 and CDR2: MNHEY, SVGAGI. This CDR3 comprises 13 residues. Here the CDR3 reads CASSYEGEAAQYF. The CDR3 nucleotides read TGTGCCAGCAGTTACGAGGGGGAAGCGGCGCAGTATTTT.

The chain combines TRBV15 with TRBJ1-1; D is undetermined. The V end was cut by 0 bases, the J end by 3 bases, with 5 bases between. This CDR3 is built from 13 residues. Germline values: CDR1 LNHNV, CDR2 YYDKDF (reference sequence). CDR3 nucleotides: TGTGCCACCAGCAGAGAGCCTCACACTGAAGCTTTCTTT. It codes for CATSREPHTEAFF.

The chain couples TRBV14 to TRBJ2-7; TRBD1 might be the D (6 bases). Germline V gene lookup returns CDR1 SGHDN and CDR2 FVKESK. CDR3 length equals 16 residues. Trimming took off 0 bases at V and 0 bases at J, with 12 bases between the two ends. CDR3 protein: CASSQESWGPSYEQYF. The CDR3 region has the DNA TGTGCCAGCAGCCAAGAATCGTGGGGGCCCTCCTACGAGCAGTACTTC.

This sequence joins TRBV7-9 and TRBJ1-4; the D gene is possibly TRBD1 (6 bases). Germline assignment: CDR1 SEHNR and CDR2 FQNEAQ (reference sequence). Trimming removed 0 bases from V and 7 bases from J, with 15 bases in between. This CDR3 spans 16 amino acids. CDR3 bases: TGTGCCAGCAGCTTAGCGCTGGGGGGCTCGGGTGAAAAACTGTTTTTT. Its protein is CASSLALGGSGEKLFF.

A note on this clone: Mismatch with germline at one junction end may stem from a read error. The chain uses TRBV9 and TRBJ1-4, with D uncertain. Germline V gene sequence: CDR1 SGDLS, CDR2 YYNGEE. This CDR3 has 16 amino acids. CDR3 in amino acids: CASNPSPGGDNEKLFF. The CDR3 DNA follows: TGTGCCAGCAATCCCTCTCCGGGAGGAGATAATGAGAAACTGTTTTTT.

This chain joins TRBV2 and TRBJ2-7; the D is unclear. This CDR3 has 16 amino acids. CDR1 is SNHLY and CDR2 is FYNNEI in the germline V gene. V lost 5 bases, J lost 0 bases, and 17 bases lay in between. The CDR3 spells CASSSSGGTGSYEQYF. Written as DNA, the CDR3 is TGTGCCAGCAGTAGTTCGGGCGGTACGGGCTCCTACGAGCAGTACTTC.

This clone is termed medium-sized. V usage is TRBV18 and J usage is TRBJ1-3; possible D gene TRBD1, 5 bases. Per germline, CDR1 KGHSH and CDR2 LQKENI. V dropped 3 bases and J dropped 0 bases, with 15 bases sitting between them. This CDR3 has 17 amino acids. The CDR3 region has the DNA TGTGCCAGCTCACCCTTCGACAGCCCCAGCTCTGGAAACACCATATATTTT. This codes for CASSPFDSPSSGNTIYF.

The genes are TRBV27 and TRBJ1-2, with D maybe TRBD1 (5 bases). The ends were cut back, 0 bases at V and 4 bases at J, with 9 bases in the middle. This CDR3 spans 14 amino acids. The germline V gene encodes CDR1 MNHEY and CDR2 SMNVEV (reference sequence). The CDR3 region is CASSLSRRGYGYTF. In DNA form, the CDR3 reads TGTGCCAGCAGTTTATCGAGGAGGGGCTATGGCTACACCTTC.

The chain carries TRBV6-1 and TRBJ1-5; no clear D gene. This CDR3 has 15 amino acids. Germline CDR1 MNHNS, CDR2 SASEGT. The V end was cut by 3 bases, the J end by 0 bases, with 9 bases between. The CDR3 bases are TGTGCCAGCAGTGATTTGAATTATAGCAATCAGCCCCAGCATTTT. Residues: CASSDLNYSNQPQHF.

V gene TRBV6-5 combines with J gene TRBJ1-2; D is possibly TRBD1 (5 bases). The CDR3 is 13 amino acids. Per germline, CDR1 MNHEY and CDR2 SVGAGI. Trimming stripped 8 bases from V and 7 bases from J, with 17 bases between. The CDR3 DNA reads as TGTGCCAGCGGGGGTGGGGCGTTCGCTGGCTACACCTTC. Protein sequence: CASGGGAFAGYTF.